The TCR beta chain described here comes from a study of cytomegalovirus exposure and HLA in healthy donors. Background on the study: The study placed approximately 80% of its roughly 430 genotyped donors in the Caucasian-associated ancestry cluster.

Turning to this clone: Its antigen is still unknown.

The PCR had 60 Vbeta and 13 Jbeta primers. The table came from immunoSEQ multiplex PCR; TCRdb's copy has only in-frame clones and leaves some out. The sample gives fewer than 250,000 clones, around 87% of which show up once; 1% to 1.5% is in the top ten. The germline gives CDR1 MRHNA, CDR2 SNTAGT. There are 14 residues in the CDR3. The V end was cut by 6 bases, the J end by 6 bases, with 14 bases between. Whole-study results and caveats: There were reportedly fewer N-insertions in an Asian-associated ancestry cluster than the approximately 600-donor mean, in a later analysis. In a later analysis, V- and J-gene trimming of beta chains associated with a DCLRE1C missense variant, replicated independently.

This TCR was recovered from a man between 25 and 39 years old in good health and CMV-seronegative. The rearrangement joins TRBV6-4 to TRBJ2-2; no definite D call. The sequenced material came from PBMCs. The CDR3: CASSLAPYAGELFF. The CDR3 DNA sequence: TGTGCCAGCAGCCTGGCCCCTTATGCCGGGGAGCTGTTTTTT.